The T cell receptor beta chain described here comes from a study of radiotherapy plus CTLA-4 blockade in lung cancer. The CDR3 is 11 residues long. Germline CDR1 reads SGHVS; CDR2 reads FQNEAQ. Trimming shortened V by 5 bases and J by 7 bases, and 8 bases separated the two germline ends. The assay was immunoSEQ multiplex PCR, and TCRdb's table has in-frame clones only and misses some. Among tens of thousands of clones listed, 60% to 80% were seen once. This rearrangement joins TRBV7-8 to TRBJ2-5; D unresolved. The sample here was peripheral blood, taken from a patient treated with radiotherapy plus ipilimumab. The sequence came from a human donor with non-small cell lung cancer whose response to radiotherapy plus ipilimumab could not be evaluated. CDR3 region: CASSATRTQYF. The DNA for the CDR3 is TGTGCCAGCAGCGCGACTCGGACCCAGTACTTC.